The source of this T cell receptor (beta chain) is a study of Ad26.COV2.S vaccination and SARS-CoV-2 variants. Findings and limits, study-wide: Non-spike TCR breadth showed similarity between vaccine and placebo recipients. While placebo recipients had lower spike-specific TCR breadth, vaccine recipients had more. Total responses of T cells may have been underestimated by the analyses of TCR breadth and depth.

The CDR3 covers 15 residues. V gave up 1 base and J gave up 7 bases; unmatched junction bases: 9. CDR1 and CDR2 from the germline V gene are SGHAT and FQNNGV. About this clone: The antigen is not known.

Sample treatment: roughly 19 received Ad26.COV2.S at low or high dose, single or two shots; roughly five received placebo; per-sample allocation not given. Day 63 following the first vaccine or placebo injection was when the samples were taken. The vaccine antigen was prefusion-stabilized Wuhan SARS-CoV-2 spike. Some clones are missing from TCRdb's copy, which holds only in-frame ones; the method was immunoSEQ multiplex PCR. The table lists 300,000 to 350,000 clones, over 80% of them singletons. The genes are TRBV11-2 and TRBJ1-2; TRBD1 aligns across 7 bases. This specimen was peripheral blood, taken in a trial of Ad26.COV2.S vaccine versus placebo. The TCR was taken from a person aged 18-60 years who received the Ad26.COV2.S COVID-19 vaccine or a placebo. In nucleotides, the CDR3 is TGTGCCAGCAGCTTAGCGCCGACAGGGCCTGGTGGCTACACCTTC. It codes for CASSLAPTGPGGYTF.